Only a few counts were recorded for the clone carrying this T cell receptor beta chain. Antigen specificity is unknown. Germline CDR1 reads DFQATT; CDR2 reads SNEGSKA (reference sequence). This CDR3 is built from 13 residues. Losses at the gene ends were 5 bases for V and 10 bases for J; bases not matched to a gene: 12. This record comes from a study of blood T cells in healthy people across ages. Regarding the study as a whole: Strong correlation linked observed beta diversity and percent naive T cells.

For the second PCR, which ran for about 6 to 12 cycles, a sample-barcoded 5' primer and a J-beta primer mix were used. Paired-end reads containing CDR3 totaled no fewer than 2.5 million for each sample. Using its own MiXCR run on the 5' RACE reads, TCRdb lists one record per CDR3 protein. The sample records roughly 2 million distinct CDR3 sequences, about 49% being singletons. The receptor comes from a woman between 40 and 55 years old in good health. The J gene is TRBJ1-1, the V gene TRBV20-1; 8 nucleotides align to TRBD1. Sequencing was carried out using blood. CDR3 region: CSAGGGQGFGAFF. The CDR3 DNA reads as TGCAGTGCTGGGGGAGGACAGGGATTCGGAGCTTTCTTT.